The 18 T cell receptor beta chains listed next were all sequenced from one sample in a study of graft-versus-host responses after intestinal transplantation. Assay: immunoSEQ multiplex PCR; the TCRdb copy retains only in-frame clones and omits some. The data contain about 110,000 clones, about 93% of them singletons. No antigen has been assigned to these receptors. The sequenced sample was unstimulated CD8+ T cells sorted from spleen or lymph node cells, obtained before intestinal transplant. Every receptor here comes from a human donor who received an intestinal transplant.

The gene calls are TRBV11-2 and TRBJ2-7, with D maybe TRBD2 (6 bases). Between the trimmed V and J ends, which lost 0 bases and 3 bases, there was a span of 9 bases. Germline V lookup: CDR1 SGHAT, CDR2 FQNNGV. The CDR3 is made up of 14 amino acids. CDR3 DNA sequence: TGTGCCAGCAGCTTAGATGCGGACTACTACGAGCAGTACTTC. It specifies CASSLDADYYEQYF.

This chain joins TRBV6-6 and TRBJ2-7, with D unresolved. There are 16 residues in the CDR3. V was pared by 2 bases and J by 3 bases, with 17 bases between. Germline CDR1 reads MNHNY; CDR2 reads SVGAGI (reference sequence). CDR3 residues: CASSYAIITESYEQYF. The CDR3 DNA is TGTGCCAGCAGTTACGCAATTATAACGGAGAGCTACGAGCAGTACTTC.

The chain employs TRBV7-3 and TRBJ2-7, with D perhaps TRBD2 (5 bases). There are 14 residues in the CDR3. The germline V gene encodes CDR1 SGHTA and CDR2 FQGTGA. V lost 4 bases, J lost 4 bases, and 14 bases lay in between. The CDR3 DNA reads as TGTGCCAGCAGCTCTGGGGAGCCACCATACGAGCAGTACTTC. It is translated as CASSSGEPPYEQYF.

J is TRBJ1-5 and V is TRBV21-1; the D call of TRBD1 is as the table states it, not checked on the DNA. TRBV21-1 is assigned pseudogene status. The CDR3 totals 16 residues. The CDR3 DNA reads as TGTGCCAGCAGCTCAGTTGGCCAAAAGTACAATCAGCCCCAGCATTTT. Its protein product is CASSSVGQKYNQPQHF.

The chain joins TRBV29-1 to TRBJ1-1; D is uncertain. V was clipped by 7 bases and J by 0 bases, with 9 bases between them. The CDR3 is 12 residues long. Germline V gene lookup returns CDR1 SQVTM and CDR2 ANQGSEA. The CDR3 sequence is CSGLQMNTEAFF. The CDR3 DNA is TGCAGCGGCCTACAGATGAACACTGAAGCTTTCTTT.

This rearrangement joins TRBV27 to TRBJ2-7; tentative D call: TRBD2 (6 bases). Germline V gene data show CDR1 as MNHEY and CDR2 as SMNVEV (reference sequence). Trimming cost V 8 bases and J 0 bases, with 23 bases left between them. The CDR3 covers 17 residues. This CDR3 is CASRDLRDSESSYEQYF. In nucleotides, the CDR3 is TGTGCCAGCCGGGACCTCCGGGACTCCGAGAGCTCCTACGAGCAGTACTTC.

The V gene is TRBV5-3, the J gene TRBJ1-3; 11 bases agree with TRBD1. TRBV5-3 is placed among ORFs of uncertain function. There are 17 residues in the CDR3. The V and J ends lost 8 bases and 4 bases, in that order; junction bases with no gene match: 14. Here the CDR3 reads CARGDRGTRSRGNTIYF. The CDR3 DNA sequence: TGTGCCAGGGGGGACAGGGGGACAAGATCAAGAGGAAACACCATATATTTT.

CDR3 nucleotide sequence: TGTGCCAGCAGTTGGACTAGCGGGAGCTTGGATACGCAGTATTTT. Amino acids: CASSWTSGSLDTQYF. This chain connects TRBV2 to TRBJ2-3, with 13 positions matching TRBD2. The ends lost 5 bases at V and 6 bases at J; junction bases unmatched: 5. Germline CDR1 SNHLY, CDR2 FYNNEI. This CDR3 comprises 15 residues.

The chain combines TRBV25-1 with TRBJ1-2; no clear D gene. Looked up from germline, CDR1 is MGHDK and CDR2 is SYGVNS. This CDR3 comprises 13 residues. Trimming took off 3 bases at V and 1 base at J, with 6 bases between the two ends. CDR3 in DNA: TGTGCCAGCAGTGAGGGTCATAACTATGGCTACACCTTC. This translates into CASSEGHNYGYTF.

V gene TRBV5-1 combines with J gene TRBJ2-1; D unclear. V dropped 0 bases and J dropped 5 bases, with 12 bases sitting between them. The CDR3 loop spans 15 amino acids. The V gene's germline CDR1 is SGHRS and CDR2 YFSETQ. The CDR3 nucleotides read TGCGCCAGCAGCTTGGTAAGAGGTACCCACAATGAGCAGTTCTTC. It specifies CASSLVRGTHNEQFF.

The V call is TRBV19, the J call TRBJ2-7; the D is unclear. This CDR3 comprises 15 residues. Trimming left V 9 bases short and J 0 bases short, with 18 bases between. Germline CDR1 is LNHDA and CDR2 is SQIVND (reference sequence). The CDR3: CASIGWTSSSYEQYF. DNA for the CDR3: TGTGCCAGCATTGGGTGGACGTCGAGCTCCTACGAGCAGTACTTC.

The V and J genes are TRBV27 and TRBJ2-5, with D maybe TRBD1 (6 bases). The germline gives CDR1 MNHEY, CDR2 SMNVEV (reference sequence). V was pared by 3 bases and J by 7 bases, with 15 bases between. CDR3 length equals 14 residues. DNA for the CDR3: TGTGCCAGCAGTTTCTTAGGACAGAGGTCGACCCAGTACTTC. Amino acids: CASSFLGQRSTQYF.

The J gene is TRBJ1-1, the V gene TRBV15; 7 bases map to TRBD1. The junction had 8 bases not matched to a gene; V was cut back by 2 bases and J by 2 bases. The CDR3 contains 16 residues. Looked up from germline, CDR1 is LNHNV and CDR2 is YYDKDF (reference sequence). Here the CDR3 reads CATSRSRTGGNTEAFF. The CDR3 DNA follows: TGTGCCACCAGCAGATCCAGGACAGGCGGAAACACTGAAGCTTTCTTT. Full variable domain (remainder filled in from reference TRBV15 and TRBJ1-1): DAMVIQNPRYQVTQFGKPVTLSCSQTLNHNVMYWYQQKSSQAPKLLFHYYDKDFNNEADTPDNFQSRRPNTSFCFLDIRSPGLGDTAMYLCATSRSRTGGNTEAFFGQGTRLTVV.

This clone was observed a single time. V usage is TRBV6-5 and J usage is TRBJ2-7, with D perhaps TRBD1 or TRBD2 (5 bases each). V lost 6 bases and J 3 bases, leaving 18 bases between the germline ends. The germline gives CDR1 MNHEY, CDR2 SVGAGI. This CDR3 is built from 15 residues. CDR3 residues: CASRPLPGADYEQYF. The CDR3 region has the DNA TGTGCCAGCAGGCCCCTCCCCGGGGCCGACTACGAGCAGTACTTC.

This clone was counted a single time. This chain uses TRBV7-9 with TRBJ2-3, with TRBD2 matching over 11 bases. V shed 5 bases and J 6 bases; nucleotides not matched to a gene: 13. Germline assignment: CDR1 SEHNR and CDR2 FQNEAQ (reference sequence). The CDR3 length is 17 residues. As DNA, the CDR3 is TGTGCCAGCAGCACGCATAAGACTAGCGGGGAGGCGGATACGCAGTATTTT. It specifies CASSTHKTSGEADTQYF.

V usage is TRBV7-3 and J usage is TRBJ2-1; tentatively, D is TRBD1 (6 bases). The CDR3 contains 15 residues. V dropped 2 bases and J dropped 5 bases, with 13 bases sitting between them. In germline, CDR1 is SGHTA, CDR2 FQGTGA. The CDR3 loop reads CASSLGLAGDNEQFF. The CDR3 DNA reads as TGTGCCAGCAGCTTAGGGCTAGCAGGGGACAATGAGCAGTTCTTC.

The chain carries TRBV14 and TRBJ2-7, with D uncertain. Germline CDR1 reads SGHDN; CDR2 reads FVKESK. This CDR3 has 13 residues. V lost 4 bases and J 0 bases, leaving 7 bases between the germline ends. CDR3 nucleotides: TGTGCCAGCAGCCTTGGCGGCTCCTACGAGCAGTACTTC. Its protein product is CASSLGGSYEQYF.

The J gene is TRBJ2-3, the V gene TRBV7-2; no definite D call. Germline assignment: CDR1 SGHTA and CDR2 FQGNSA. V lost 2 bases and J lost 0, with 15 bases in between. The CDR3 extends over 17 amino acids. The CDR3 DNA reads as TGTGCCAGCAGCTTATCCGGACCGATGTCTAGCACAGATACGCAGTATTTT. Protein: CASSLSGPMSSTDTQYF. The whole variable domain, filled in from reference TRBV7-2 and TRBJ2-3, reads GAGVSQSPSNKVTEKGKDVELRCDPISGHTALYWYRQSLGQGLEFLIYFQGNSAPDKSGLPSDRFSAERTGGSVSTLTIQRTQQEDSAVYLCASSLSGPMSSTDTQYFGPGTRLTVL.